The 11 T cell receptor beta chains reported below all come from one sample, sequenced in a study of CD4 T cells in relation to SARS-CoV-2 and coronaviruses (dated by TCRdb to about 2021). CD4+ T cells from unexposed donors were collected before the COVID-19 pandemic (2011-2018). The EasySep CD4+ T cell isolation kit was used to isolate CD4+ T cells once the cultures had run for under 11 days. Their target antigens are unknown. To prepare the library, the immunoSEQ multiplex PCR assay was applied. TCRdb obtained this table from immuneACCESS and retained in-frame rearrangements with V and J assigned. These tables miss some clones; where compared with another copy, unresolved V genes account for less than half of the shortfall, and the remainder is unexplained. Counted in this sample were around 9,700 clones; approximately 74% of them appeared once. The ten largest clones add up to about a sixth of the sample.

Sequences were obtained from CD4+ T cells from PBMCs, cultured in vitro. The receptor source for this set is a human donor in good health.

The genes are TRBV19 and TRBJ2-1, with D perhaps TRBD2 (5 bases). The CDR3 loop spans 14 amino acids. CDR1 is LNHDA and CDR2 is SQIVND in the germline V gene (reference sequence). Trimming removed 6 bases at V and 9 bases at J, with 18 bases between. CDR3 protein: CASSDLGLGTEQFF. The CDR3 DNA reads as TGTGCCAGTAGCGACCTCGGACTGGGCACTGAGCAGTTCTTC.

The genes are TRBV5-1 and TRBJ1-1; 7 nucleotides agree with TRBD1. J gave up 1 base and V 4 bases, and 7 bases lay outside the gene matches. Germline CDR1 SGHRS, CDR2 YFSETQ. This CDR3 comprises 15 residues. DNA for the CDR3: TGCGCCAGCAGCCGAACGGGACAGCCGAACACTGAAGCTTTCTTT. Translated: CASSRTGQPNTEAFF. Variable domain in full (rest from reference TRBV5-1 and TRBJ1-1): KAGVTQTPRYLIKTRGQQVTLSCSPISGHRSVSWYQQTPGQGLQFLFEYFSETQRNKGNFPGRFSGRQFSNSRSEMNVSTLELGDSALYLCASSRTGQPNTEAFFGQGTRLTVV.

This chain connects TRBV7-2 to TRBJ2-2; D is uncertain. This CDR3 is 15 amino acids long. Germline V gene sequence: CDR1 SGHTA, CDR2 FQGNSA. V was trimmed by 8 bases and J by 2 bases, leaving 15 bases between them. The CDR3 spells CASGTLRVNTGELFF. The DNA of the CDR3 is TGTGCCAGCGGCACCCTGAGAGTTAACACCGGGGAGCTGTTTTTT.

The chain joins TRBV4-1 to TRBJ1-4; the D is unclear. The length of the CDR3 is 15 residues. CDR1 and CDR2 from the germline V gene are MGHRA and YSYEKL. The V end lost 1 base, the J end lost 8 bases, and 14 bases lay between the germline ends. CDR3 sequence (DNA): TGCGCCAGCAGCCAAGGGATTTGGGGTGGGGAAAAACTGTTTTTT. Its protein is CASSQGIWGGEKLFF.

This chain's CDR3 is CASSEQQDSGQPQHF. The DNA of the CDR3 is TGTGCCAGCAGTGAACAACAGGATTCGGGTCAGCCCCAGCATTTT. This chain connects TRBV6-1 to TRBJ1-5; the D gene is possibly TRBD1 (5 bases). The germline gives CDR1 MNHNS, CDR2 SASEGT. There are 15 residues in the CDR3. The ends were cut back, 2 bases at V and 6 bases at J, with 14 bases in the middle.

This clone has a single count. J is TRBJ2-5 and V is TRBV11-2; 10 bases map to TRBD2. Germline loops: CDR1 SGHAT, CDR2 FQNNGV. V was clipped by 7 bases and J by 4 bases; unmatched bases: 12. This CDR3 has 16 amino acids. CDR3 nucleotides: TGTGCCAGCACCATAGGGAGCGGGGGGGGGTCAGAGACCCAGTACTTC. Its translation is CASTIGSGGGSETQYF.

The V and J genes are TRBV7-9 and TRBJ1-1; D possibly corresponds to TRBD1 (6 bases). V was pared by 5 bases and J by 5 bases, with 12 bases between. In germline, CDR1 is SEHNR, CDR2 FQNEAQ (reference sequence). The CDR3 sequence is 13 residues long. The CDR3 spells CASSTQGRTEAFF. Here the CDR3 DNA reads TGTGCCAGCAGCACACAGGGTCGAACTGAAGCTTTCTTT.

The CDR3 DNA sequence: TGCGCCAGCTACAAGGGGGGAACAGGAGGGTACGAGCAGTACTTC. Its protein product is CASYKGGTGGYEQYF. The rearrangement joins TRBV10-1 to TRBJ2-7, with D perhaps given as TRBD1 or TRBD2 (6 bases each). This CDR3 region has 15 residues. The germline V gene encodes CDR1 WNHNN and CDR2 SYGVQD (reference sequence). Trimming took 8 bases from V and 4 from J, leaving 21 bases between them.

The J gene is TRBJ1-2, the V gene TRBV7-2; 7 bases map to TRBD1. There are 15 residues in the CDR3. V lost 5 bases, J lost 3 bases, and 9 bases stayed unmatched. From germline, CDR1 is SGHTA and CDR2 FQGNSA. CDR3 protein: CASSAIITGDYGYTF. CDR3 bases: TGTGCCAGCAGCGCGATAATCACAGGGGACTATGGCTACACCTTC. The whole variable domain, filled in from reference TRBV7-2 and TRBJ1-2, reads GAGVSQSPSNKVTEKGKDVELRCDPISGHTALYWYRQSLGQGLEFLIYFQGNSAPDKSGLPSDRFSAERTGGSVSTLTIQRTQQEDSAVYLCASSAIITGDYGYTFGSGTRLTVV.

This clone was recorded once. The V gene is TRBV7-8, the J gene TRBJ2-7; D remains ambiguous. The CDR3 consists of 15 residues. The V end lost 1 base, the J end lost 2 bases, and 12 bases lay between the germline ends. Germline loops: CDR1 SGHVS, CDR2 FQNEAQ. This chain's CDR3 is CASSLVYQVPYEQYF. Here the CDR3 DNA reads TGTGCCAGCAGCTTAGTGTATCAGGTCCCCTACGAGCAGTACTTC.

This chain joins TRBV29-1 and TRBJ1-1; TRBD1 matches at 8 bases. The CDR3 is 12 residues long. Germline assignment: CDR1 SQVTM and CDR2 ANQGSEA. Trimming took 6 bases from V and 1 from J; bases not matched to a gene: 1. As DNA, the CDR3 is TGCAGCGTCGGACAGGGGAACACTGAAGCTTTCTTT. It translates to CSVGQGNTEAFF.